Listed below are T cell receptor beta chains from one sample, sequenced in a study of radiotherapy plus CTLA-4 blockade in lung cancer. The data were produced by immunoSEQ multiplex PCR, yet TCRdb's version contains in-frame clones alone and is incomplete. The table has about 80,000 clones, about 84% seen once. The sequencing used peripheral blood, collected from a patient treated with radiotherapy plus ipilimumab. Receptor source: a human donor with non-small cell lung cancer who had stable disease on radiotherapy plus ipilimumab. Both conserved end residues are trimmed from each CDR3. Each record gives: clone size, J gene, D gene, V gene, CDR3 protein. A D gene is named only where the DNA matches it firmly. Part of the rows lack a size; the others show once, few, many or a class for expanded clones.

size: once; J: TRBJ2-7; D: -; V: TRBV5-1; CDR3: ASSLVGLSYEQY
size: -; J: TRBJ1-1; D: -; V: TRBV5-3; CDR3: ARSRDTMNTEAF
size: few; J: TRBJ2-3; D: -; V: TRBV10-2; CDR3: ASRTTTDTQY
size: -; J: TRBJ2-7; D: -; V: TRBV28; CDR3: ASTRVGGVKGYEQY
size: -; J: TRBJ2-7; D: -; V: TRBV9; CDR3: ASSVGDSGSYEQY
size: -; J: TRBJ2-3; D: TRBD1; V: TRBV6-5; CDR3: ASRQGKRADTQY
size: -; J: TRBJ2-3; D: TRBD1; V: TRBV5-4; CDR3: ASSGPGQGADTQY
size: -; J: TRBJ1-1; D: TRBD1; V: TRBV7-2; CDR3: ASSLTDRGGTEAF
size: -; J: TRBJ1-1; D: -; V: TRBV6-5; CDR3: ASSYRGAKTEAF
size: few; J: TRBJ2-2; D: TRBD1; V: TRBV28; CDR3: ASSSRGRTGELF
size: once; J: TRBJ2-3; D: TRBD2; V: TRBV7-8; CDR3: ASSLRGTLGDTQY
size: -; J: TRBJ1-2; D: TRBD1; V: TRBV19; CDR3: ASSIANRGEYGYT
size: -; J: TRBJ2-2; D: TRBD1; V: TRBV19; CDR3: ASSIRTGGTGELF
size: once; J: TRBJ1-2; D: -; V: TRBV2; CDR3: ASLGYPGYT
size: few; J: TRBJ2-5; D: -; V: TRBV7-2; CDR3: ASTRWRGRAETQY
size: once; J: TRBJ2-3; D: -; V: TRBV5-1; CDR3: ASSLAGGLGDTQY
size: -; J: TRBJ2-5; D: -; V: TRBV11-2; CDR3: ASSLAPGRETQY
size: medium-sized; J: TRBJ1-5; D: -; V: TRBV21-1; CDR3: ASSTPFGAQPQH
size: -; J: TRBJ2-1; D: -; V: TRBV10-2; CDR3: ASRRLDPSEQF
size: -; J: TRBJ2-7; D: -; V: TRBV5-4; CDR3: ASSLLPGSYEQY
size: -; J: TRBJ2-5; D: TRBD1; V: TRBV5-6; CDR3: ATLQRGRMETQY
size: -; J: TRBJ2-7; D: TRBD1; V: TRBV7-2; CDR3: ASSHRPGTAYEQY
size: -; J: TRBJ1-5; D: -; V: TRBV7-8; CDR3: ASSQGGGGEQPQH
size: -; J: TRBJ2-7; D: TRBD1; V: TRBV28; CDR3: ASSWGQIEQY
size: -; J: TRBJ2-3; D: -; V: TRBV28; CDR3: ASRWSRSTDTQY
size: -; J: TRBJ2-7; D: -; V: TRBV11-2; CDR3: ASSREADYEQY
size: -; J: TRBJ1-1; D: -; V: TRBV5-1; CDR3: ASSWGTRGATEAF
size: -; J: TRBJ2-5; D: -; V: TRBV5-1; CDR3: ASSLQVGETQY
size: -; J: TRBJ2-1; D: TRBD2; V: TRBV4-2; CDR3: ASSQDSTSGRALPRGQF
size: -; J: TRBJ1-2; D: -; V: TRBV19; CDR3: ASGDRGRGTNYGYT
size: -; J: TRBJ1-2; D: TRBD1; V: TRBV9; CDR3: ASKGGDRGDNYGYT
size: -; J: TRBJ2-5; D: -; V: TRBV18; CDR3: ASSPGIQETQY
size: few; J: TRBJ1-2; D: -; V: TRBV19; CDR3: ASSLDAAWGGYT
size: -; J: TRBJ1-2; D: TRBD1; V: TRBV11-2; CDR3: ASSYNRGSNGYT
size: few; J: TRBJ2-7; D: -; V: TRBV11-2; CDR3: ASSSRELRTGQY
size: -; J: TRBJ1-2; D: -; V: TRBV5-5; CDR3: ASSWDQAHNYGYT
size: -; J: TRBJ2-2; D: TRBD2; V: TRBV27; CDR3: ASSLVGAGVDTGELF
size: few; J: TRBJ2-1; D: TRBD2; V: TRBV27; CDR3: ASSPSGLARRSYNEQF
size: -; J: TRBJ1-2; D: TRBD1; V: TRBV29-1; CDR3: SVRAPDRNPGYT
size: once; J: TRBJ2-5; D: -; V: TRBV7-9; CDR3: ASSPWFIQGGVETQY
size: -; J: TRBJ1-1; D: -; V: TRBV27; CDR3: ASSYLGVGRTEAF
size: -; J: TRBJ1-2; D: -; V: TRBV18; CDR3: ASSAQTGQTNYGYT
size: -; J: TRBJ1-4; D: TRBD1; V: TRBV18; CDR3: ASSRDRGPDNEKLF
size: -; J: TRBJ2-3; D: TRBD2; V: TRBV5-1; CDR3: ASSGGGSDTQY
size: -; J: TRBJ1-6; D: -; V: TRBV27; CDR3: ASSLYGGRIGRSPLH